The 14 T cell receptor beta chains given below trace back to one sample, sequenced in a study of chemoradiotherapy in HPV16-positive cancers. The data were produced by immunoSEQ multiplex PCR, yet TCRdb's version contains in-frame clones alone and is incomplete. In the table there are some 5,600 clones, 70% to 85% of which are singletons. This material consisted of tumor tissue, taken from a patient who underwent chemoradiotherapy. The receptor set was obtained from a human donor with HPV-associated anogenital cancer.

This clone has a single count. The V gene is TRBV19, the J gene TRBJ1-1, with unresolved D. Trimming shortened V by 4 bases and J by 1 base, and 16 bases separated the two germline ends. The CDR3 spans 16 residues. Per the germline V gene, CDR1 is LNHDA and CDR2 is SQIVND (reference sequence). The CDR3 sequence is CASSTGRERWNTEAFF. The CDR3 bases are TGTGCCAGTAGTACCGGGAGAGAAAGATGGAACACTGAAGCTTTCTTT.

This clone was seen once. J is TRBJ1-2 and V is TRBV7-2; TRBD1 aligns across 7 bases. V was clipped by 2 bases and J by 7 bases; unmatched bases: 4. The CDR3 length is 13 residues. Germline CDR1 reads SGHTA; CDR2 reads FQGNSA. The CDR3 DNA follows: TGTGCCAGCAGCTTACGGGACAGTTCTGGCTACACCTTC. As protein: CASSLRDSSGYTF. The whole variable domain, remainder taken from reference TRBV7-2 and TRBJ1-2, is GAGVSQSPSNKVTEKGKDVELRCDPISGHTALYWYRQSLGQGLEFLIYFQGNSAPDKSGLPSDRFSAERTGGSVSTLTIQRTQQEDSAVYLCASSLRDSSGYTFGSGTRLTVV.

V is TRBV12-5 and J is TRBJ2-2; D may correspond to TRBD1 or TRBD2 (6 bases each). The CDR3 runs to 14 residues. Looked up from germline, CDR1 is LGHNT and CDR2 is FRNRAP. The V gene lost 5 bases and the J gene lost 8 bases, with 15 bases spanning the gap. The CDR3 region is CASGGTSRGGELFF. The CDR3 DNA is TGTGCTAGTGGTGGGACATCTCGGGGGGGGGAGCTGTTTTTT. Together with reference TRBV12-5 and TRBJ2-2, the CDR3 gives the full variable domain: DARVTQTPRHKVTEMGQEVTMRCQPILGHNTVFWYRQTMMQGLELLAYFRNRAPLDDSGMPKDRFSAEMPDATLATLKIQPSEPRDSAVYFCASGGTSRGGELFFGEGSRLTVL.

This chain links TRBV7-2 with TRBJ2-3; D not resolved. Germline CDR1 and CDR2: SGHTA and FQGNSA. There are 14 residues in the CDR3. V lost 1 base to trimming and J lost 5 bases, with 10 bases between them. CDR3 region: CASSLEHRGDTQYF. In DNA, the CDR3 is TGTGCCAGCAGCTTAGAACATCGTGGAGATACGCAGTATTTT.

The chain has TRBV2 and TRBJ1-2; 9 nucleotides agree with TRBD1. Germline values: CDR1 SNHLY, CDR2 FYNNEI. The CDR3 is 14 amino acids. Germline trimming cut 3 bases from V and 5 bases from J; bases unmatched to any gene: 4. The CDR3 is CASSEGQGRYGYTF. In nucleotides, the CDR3 is TGTGCCAGCAGTGAGGGACAGGGAAGGTATGGCTACACCTTC.

The rearrangement joins TRBV15 to TRBJ2-3; 10 bases align to TRBD2. Germline CDR1 is LNHNV and CDR2 is YYDKDF (reference sequence). V shed 5 bases and J 1 base; nucleotides not matched to a gene: 3. CDR3 size: 15 residues. The CDR3 reads CATSGGTSGTDTQYF. As DNA, the CDR3 is TGTGCCACCAGCGGAGGGACTAGCGGCACAGATACGCAGTATTTT.

This chain connects TRBV9 to TRBJ2-5, with 10 bases lining up with TRBD2. J gave up 7 bases and V 0 bases, and 6 bases lay outside the gene matches. The germline CDR1 and CDR2 sequences are SGDLS and YYNGEE. This CDR3 is 15 amino acids long. CDR3 region: CASSVAGTSDGTQYF. DNA of the CDR3: TGTGCCAGCAGCGTAGCGGGGACTAGCGATGGGACCCAGTACTTC.

V and J are TRBV6-1 and TRBJ1-1; no clear D. V lost 5 bases, J lost 4 bases, and 8 bases lay in between. The germline V gene encodes CDR1 MNHNS and CDR2 SASEGT. The CDR3 runs to 12 residues. The DNA of the CDR3 is TGTGCCAGCAGTCTCGGTCGCACTGAAGCTTTCTTT. Its translation: CASSLGRTEAFF.

This clone was seen once. The CDR3 spells CASSVGSSGNTIYF. In nucleotides, the CDR3 is TGTGCCAGCAGCGTAGGGTCCTCTGGAAACACCATATATTTT. This sequence joins TRBV9 and TRBJ1-3; D remains unclear. The V and J ends lost 0 bases and 0 bases respectively, with 4 bases between them. This CDR3 is built from 14 residues. CDR1 SGDLS and CDR2 YYNGEE come from the germline V gene.

The chain is built from TRBV6-5 and TRBJ2-1, with 9 bases fitting TRBD2. With 6 bases clipped from V and 5 bases from J, the junction kept 8 bases outside the gene matches. Germline V gene lookup returns CDR1 MNHEY and CDR2 SVGAGI. The CDR3 is 15 residues long. Here the CDR3 reads CASRSGGGGDNEQFF. CDR3 in DNA: TGTGCCAGCAGGTCAGGCGGGGGGGGCGACAATGAGCAGTTCTTC.

The V call is TRBV7-2, the J call TRBJ1-1; D remains unclear. Germline V gene lookup returns CDR1 SGHTA and CDR2 FQGNSA. CDR3 length: 16 residues. The V end was cut by 5 bases, the J end by 1 base, with 17 bases between. CDR3 DNA: TGTGCCAGCAGCCCACAAGCCGGGATAAGGAACACTGAAGCTTTCTTT. Its translation: CASSPQAGIRNTEAFF.

The chain couples TRBV10-3 to TRBJ2-7; 9 bases are shared with TRBD2. The CDR3 has 13 amino acids. V trimming: 10 bases; J trimming: 2 bases; junction bases outside the gene matches: 6. The germline CDR1 and CDR2 sequences are ENHRY and SYGVKD. CDR3 sequence (DNA): TGTGCCACCGCGGGGGGGGCCGCCTACGAGCAGTACTTC. This codes for CATAGGAAYEQYF.

This clone has only one observation. The chain combines TRBV21-1 with TRBJ2-5; the DNA was not compared with TRBD2, the D call given in the table. TRBV21-1 counts as a pseudogene. The CDR3 covers 20 residues. This chain's CDR3 is CASSKPPRTSGGRPQETQYF. CDR3 DNA sequence: TGTGCCAGCAGCAAACCCCCCCGGACTAGCGGGGGGCGGCCCCAAGAGACCCAGTACTTC.

The chain has TRBV11-1 and TRBJ1-1; 8 bases map to TRBD1. The ends lost 5 bases at V and 5 bases at J; junction bases unmatched: 7. The CDR3 sequence is 14 residues long. Germline V gene sequence: CDR1 SGHAT, CDR2 FQDESV (reference sequence). CDR3 sequence reads: CASSRQGYETEAFF. The CDR3 DNA sequence: TGTGCCAGCAGCCGACAGGGGTATGAGACTGAAGCTTTCTTT. Variable domain in full (rest from reference TRBV11-1 and TRBJ1-1): EAEVAQSPRYKITEKSQAVAFWCDPISGHATLYWYRQILGQGPELLVQFQDESVVDDSQLPKDRFSAERLKGVDSTLKIQPAELGDSAMYLCASSRQGYETEAFFGQGTRLTVV.